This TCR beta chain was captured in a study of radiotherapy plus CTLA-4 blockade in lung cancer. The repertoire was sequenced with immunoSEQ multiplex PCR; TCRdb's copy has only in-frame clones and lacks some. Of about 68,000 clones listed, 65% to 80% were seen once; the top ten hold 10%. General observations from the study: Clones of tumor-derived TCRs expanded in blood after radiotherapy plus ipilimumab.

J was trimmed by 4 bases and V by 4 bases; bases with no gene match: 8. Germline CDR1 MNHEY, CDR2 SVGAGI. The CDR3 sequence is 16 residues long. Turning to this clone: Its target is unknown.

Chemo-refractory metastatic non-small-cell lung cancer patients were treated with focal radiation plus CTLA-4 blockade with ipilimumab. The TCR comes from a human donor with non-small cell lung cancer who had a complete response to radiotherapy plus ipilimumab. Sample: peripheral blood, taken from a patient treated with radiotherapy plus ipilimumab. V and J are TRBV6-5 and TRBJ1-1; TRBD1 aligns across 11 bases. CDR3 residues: CASSSWTGGAGTEAFF. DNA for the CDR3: TGTGCCAGCAGTTCCTGGACAGGGGGCGCGGGCACTGAAGCTTTCTTT.